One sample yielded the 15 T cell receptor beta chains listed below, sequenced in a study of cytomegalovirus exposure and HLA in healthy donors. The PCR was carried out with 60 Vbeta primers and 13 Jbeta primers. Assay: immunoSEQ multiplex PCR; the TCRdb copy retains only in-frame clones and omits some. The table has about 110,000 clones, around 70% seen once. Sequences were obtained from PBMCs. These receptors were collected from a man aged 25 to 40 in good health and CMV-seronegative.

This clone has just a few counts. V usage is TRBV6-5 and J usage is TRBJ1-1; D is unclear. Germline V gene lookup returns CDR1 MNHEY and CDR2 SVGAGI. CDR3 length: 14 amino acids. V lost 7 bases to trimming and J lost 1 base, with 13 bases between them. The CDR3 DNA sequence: TGTGCCAGCAATAAACATGGAGCGAACACTGAAGCTTTCTTT. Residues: CASNKHGANTEAFF.

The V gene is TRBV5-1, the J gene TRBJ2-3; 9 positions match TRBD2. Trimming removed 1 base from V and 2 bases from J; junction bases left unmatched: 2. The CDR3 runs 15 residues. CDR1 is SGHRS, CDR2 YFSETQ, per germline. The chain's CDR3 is CASSLTSGYTDTQYF. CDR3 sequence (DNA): TGCGCCAGCAGCTTGACTAGCGGGTACACAGATACGCAGTATTTT.

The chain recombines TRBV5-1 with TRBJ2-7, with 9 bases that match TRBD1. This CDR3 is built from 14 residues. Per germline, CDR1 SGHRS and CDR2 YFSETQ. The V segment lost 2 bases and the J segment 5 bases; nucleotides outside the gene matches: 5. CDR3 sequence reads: CASSFRGDRDEQYF. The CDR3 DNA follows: TGCGCCAGCAGCTTCAGGGGGGACAGGGACGAGCAGTACTTC.

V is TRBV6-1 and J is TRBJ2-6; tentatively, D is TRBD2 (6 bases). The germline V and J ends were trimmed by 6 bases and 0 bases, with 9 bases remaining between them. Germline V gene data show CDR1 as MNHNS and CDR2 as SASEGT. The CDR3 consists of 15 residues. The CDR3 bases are TGTGCCAGCAGGACCGGGGGCTCTGGGGCCAACGTCCTGACTTTC. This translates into CASRTGGSGANVLTF.

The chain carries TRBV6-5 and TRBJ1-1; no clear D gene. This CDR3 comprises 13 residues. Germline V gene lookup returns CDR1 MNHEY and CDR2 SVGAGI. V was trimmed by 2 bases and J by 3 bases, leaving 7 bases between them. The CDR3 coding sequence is TGTGCCAGCAGTTACGAGGTGGACACTGAAGCTTTCTTT. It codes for CASSYEVDTEAFF.

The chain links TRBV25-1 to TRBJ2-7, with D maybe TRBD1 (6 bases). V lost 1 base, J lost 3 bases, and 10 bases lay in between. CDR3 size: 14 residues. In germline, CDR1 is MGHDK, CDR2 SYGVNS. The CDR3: CASSESGRGYEQYF. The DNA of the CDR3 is TGTGCCAGCAGTGAATCAGGCAGGGGCTACGAGCAGTACTTC.

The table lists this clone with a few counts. The CDR3 region is CASSDRDRGVGKLFF. The CDR3 coding sequence is TGTGCCAGCAGTGACCGGGACAGGGGAGTGGGAAAACTGTTTTTT. V usage is TRBV25-1 and J usage is TRBJ1-4, with 10 bases that match TRBD1. This CDR3 contains 15 residues. CDR1 and CDR2 from the germline V gene are MGHDK and SYGVNS. V shed 3 bases and J 10 bases; nucleotides not matched to a gene: 8.

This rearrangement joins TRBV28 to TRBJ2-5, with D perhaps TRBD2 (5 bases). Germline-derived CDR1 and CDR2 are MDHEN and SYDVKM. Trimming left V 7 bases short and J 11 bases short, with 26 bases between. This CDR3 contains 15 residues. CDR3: CASTVVGRGKPEQYF. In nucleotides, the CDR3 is TGTGCCAGCACTGTTGTCGGGCGAGGGAAACCTGAGCAGTACTTC.

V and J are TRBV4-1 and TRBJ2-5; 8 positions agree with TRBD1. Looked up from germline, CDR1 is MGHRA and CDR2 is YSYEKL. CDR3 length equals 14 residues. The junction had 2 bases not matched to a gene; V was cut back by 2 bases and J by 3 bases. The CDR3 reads CASSQLQGEETQYF. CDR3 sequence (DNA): TGCGCCAGCAGCCAATTACAGGGGGAAGAGACCCAGTACTTC.

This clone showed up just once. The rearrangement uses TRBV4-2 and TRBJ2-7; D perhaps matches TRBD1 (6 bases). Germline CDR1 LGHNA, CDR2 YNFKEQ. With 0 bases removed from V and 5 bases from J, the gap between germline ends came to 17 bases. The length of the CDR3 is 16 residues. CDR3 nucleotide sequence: TGTGCCAGCAGCCAAGACGTGGGGGCGCGTCACCACGAGCAGTACTTC. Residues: CASSQDVGARHHEQYF.

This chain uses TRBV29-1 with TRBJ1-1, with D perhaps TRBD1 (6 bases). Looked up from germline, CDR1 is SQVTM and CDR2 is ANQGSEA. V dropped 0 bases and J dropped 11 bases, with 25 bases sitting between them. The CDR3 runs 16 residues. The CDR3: CSVEEGGESLGGAAFF. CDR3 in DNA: TGCAGCGTTGAAGAAGGGGGGGAGTCCCTTGGGGGTGCGGCTTTCTTT.

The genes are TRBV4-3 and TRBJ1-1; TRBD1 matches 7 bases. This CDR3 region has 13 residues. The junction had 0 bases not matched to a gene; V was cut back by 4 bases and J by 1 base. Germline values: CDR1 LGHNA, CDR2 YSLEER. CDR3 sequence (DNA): TGCGCCAGCAGCCGGGACAGGAACACTGAAGCTTTCTTT. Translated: CASSRDRNTEAFF.

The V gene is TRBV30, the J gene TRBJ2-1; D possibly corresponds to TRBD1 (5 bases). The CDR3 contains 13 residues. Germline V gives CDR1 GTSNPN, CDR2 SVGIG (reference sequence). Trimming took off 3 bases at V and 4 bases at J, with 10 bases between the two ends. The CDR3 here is CAWSGGAYNEQFF. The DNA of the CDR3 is TGTGCCTGGAGCGGTGGGGCGTACAATGAGCAGTTCTTC.

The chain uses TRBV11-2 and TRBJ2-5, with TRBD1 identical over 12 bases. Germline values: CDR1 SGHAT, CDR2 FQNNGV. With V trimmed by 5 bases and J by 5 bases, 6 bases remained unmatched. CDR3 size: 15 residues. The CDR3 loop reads CASSGGQGAGETQYF. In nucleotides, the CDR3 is TGTGCCAGCAGCGGGGGACAGGGGGCTGGGGAGACCCAGTACTTC.

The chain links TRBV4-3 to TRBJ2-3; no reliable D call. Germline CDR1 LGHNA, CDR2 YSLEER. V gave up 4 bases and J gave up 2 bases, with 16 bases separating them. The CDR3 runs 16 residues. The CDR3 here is CASSPLPRVTTDTQYF. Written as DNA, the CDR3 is TGCGCCAGCAGCCCGTTGCCAAGAGTTACCACAGATACGCAGTATTTT.